Following are 22 T cell receptor beta chains from one sample sequenced in a study of T cell responses to AZD1222 COVID-19 vaccine. Some clones are missing from TCRdb's copy, which holds only in-frame ones; the method was immunoSEQ multiplex PCR. The sample has approximately 110,000 clones; approximately 90% are singletons. Sequencing was performed on peripheral blood, taken on day 0 of AZD1222 vaccination. These receptors all come from an adult in good health.

V is TRBV27 and J is TRBJ2-7; D ambiguous. Germline assignment: CDR1 MNHEY and CDR2 SMNVEV (reference sequence). The CDR3 consists of 11 residues. Trimming left V 5 bases short and J 2 bases short, with 4 bases between. CDR3 protein: CASSPTYEQYF. The CDR3 DNA follows: TGTGCCAGCAGTCCCACCTACGAGCAGTACTTC.

The chain recombines TRBV19 with TRBJ1-3; D unresolved. There are 16 residues in the CDR3. V was trimmed by 5 bases and J by 0 bases, leaving 14 bases between them. CDR1 is LNHDA, CDR2 SQIVND, per germline (reference sequence). This chain's CDR3 is CASSSGLPVSGNTIYF. The CDR3 DNA reads as TGTGCCAGTAGTTCCGGACTTCCCGTCTCTGGAAACACCATATATTTT.

A single count supports this clone. The chain couples TRBV6-5 to TRBJ1-4, with 10 nucleotides matching TRBD1. Trimming cost V 6 bases and J 7 bases; bases outside gene matches: 5. CDR1 and CDR2 (germline): MNHEY, SVGAGI. The CDR3 length is 14 residues. The CDR3: CASRAGQGPEKLFF. CDR3 coding DNA: TGTGCCAGCAGGGCGGGACAGGGGCCTGAAAAACTGTTTTTT.

This sequence joins TRBV6-1 and TRBJ2-1, with 11 bases identical to TRBD2. V lost 1 base, J lost 0 bases, and 5 bases stayed unmatched. The CDR3 extends over 18 amino acids. The V gene's germline CDR1 is MNHNS and CDR2 SASEGT. The CDR3 spells CASSEGGTSGSSYNEQFF. The CDR3 DNA reads as TGTGCCAGCAGTGAAGGGGGGACTAGCGGTAGCTCCTACAATGAGCAGTTCTTC.

This chain connects TRBV6-5 to TRBJ1-6; D is undetermined. CDR1 is MNHEY and CDR2 is SVGAGI in the germline V gene. The CDR3 runs to 16 residues. V was shortened by 2 bases and J by 6 bases, with 14 bases between the two germline ends. The CDR3 sequence is CASSYGRSLGNSPLHF. The CDR3 nucleotides are TGTGCCAGCAGTTACGGCAGATCCCTGGGTAATTCACCCCTCCACTTT.

This clone was counted a few times. J is TRBJ1-1 and V is TRBV3-1 (or the pseudogene TRBV3-2), with D unclear. The germline V and J ends were trimmed by 1 base and 7 bases, with 10 bases remaining between them. The length of the CDR3 is 13 residues. CDR1 is LGHDT and CDR2 is YNNKEL in the germline V gene (reference sequence). The CDR3 loop reads CASSQGVGREAFF. In DNA, the CDR3 is TGTGCCAGCAGCCAAGGGGTTGGACGTGAAGCTTTCTTT.

This clone was detected only a few times. V gene TRBV7-9 combines with J gene TRBJ2-7; TRBD1 agrees at 9 bases. The CDR3 has 15 amino acids. Germline V CDR1 and CDR2: SEHNR, FQNEAQ (reference sequence). The V gene end was trimmed by 4 bases and the J gene end by 3 bases; junction bases not matched to a gene: 7. The CDR3 DNA sequence: TGTGCCAGCAGCTCGCCGGGACAGGGAGACTACGAGCAGTACTTC. Its protein product is CASSSPGQGDYEQYF.

The chain employs TRBV7-9 and TRBJ2-7; 10 bases align to TRBD1. CDR1 and CDR2 from the germline V gene are SEHNR and FQNEAQ (reference sequence). The CDR3 sequence is 14 residues long. Losses at the gene ends were 5 bases for V and 1 base for J; bases not matched to a gene: 2. Here the CDR3 reads CASSRDRGSYEQYF. CDR3 sequence (DNA): TGTGCCAGCAGCCGGGACAGGGGTTCCTACGAGCAGTACTTC.

The chain combines TRBV7-9 with TRBJ1-1, with no clear D. Germline V gene data show CDR1 as SEHNR and CDR2 as FQNEAQ (reference sequence). This CDR3 has 17 residues. Trimming shortened V by 6 bases and J by 0 bases, and 20 bases separated the two germline ends. CDR3 bases: TGTGCCAGCAGTCCCGGCAGGCCGGGGTACATGAACACTGAAGCTTTCTTT. It encodes CASSPGRPGYMNTEAFF.

The chain is built from TRBV7-2 and TRBJ2-4, with TRBD2 matching 8 bases. The length of the CDR3 is 17 residues. Germline V gene lookup returns CDR1 SGHTA and CDR2 FQGNSA. The ends lost 4 bases at V and 1 base at J; junction bases unmatched: 9. CDR3 sequence (DNA): TGTGCCAGCAGCTCGGGGGGGGGAATAGCCGCCAAAAACATTCAGTACTTC. Its translation is CASSSGGGIAAKNIQYF.

This chain uses TRBV27 with TRBJ2-7; D possibly corresponds to TRBD2 (6 bases). Germline assignment: CDR1 MNHEY and CDR2 SMNVEV (reference sequence). The length of the CDR3 is 15 residues. V was pared by 6 bases and J by 1 base, with 16 bases between. CDR3 protein: CASRPGLLYSYEQYF. CDR3 nucleotides: TGTGCCAGCAGGCCGGGACTCTTGTATTCCTACGAGCAGTACTTC.

This rearrangement joins TRBV6-2 or TRBV6-3 to TRBJ2-1; TRBD1 or TRBD2 may be the D gene (5 bases each). CDR1 is MNHEY, CDR2 SVGEGT, per germline. V was trimmed by 6 bases and J by 12 bases, leaving 12 bases between them. CDR3 length equals 11 residues. CDR3 sequence (DNA): TGTGCCAGCAGCTCTGAGAGGGGGCAGTTCTTC. Protein product: CASSSERGQFF.

This chain uses TRBV7-9 with TRBJ1-1; no firm D call. The germline V gene encodes CDR1 SEHNR and CDR2 FQNEAQ (reference sequence). V was trimmed by 2 bases and J by 0 bases, leaving 4 bases between them. This CDR3 is built from 13 residues. CDR3 protein: CASSLPMNTEAFF. CDR3 bases: TGTGCCAGCAGCTTACCCATGAACACTGAAGCTTTCTTT.

This rearrangement joins TRBV25-1 to TRBJ2-3; D is ambiguous. V lost 2 bases, J lost 4 bases, and 13 bases lay in between. The CDR3 is 15 residues long. Germline CDR1 is MGHDK and CDR2 is SYGVNS. The CDR3 DNA reads TGTGCCAGCAGTGAAGAAGGACGGATTGCAGATACGCAGTATTTT. Translating gives CASSEEGRIADTQYF. Full variable domain (outside the CDR3, taken from reference TRBV25-1 and TRBJ2-3): EADIYQTPRYLVIGTGKKITLECSQTMGHDKMYWYQQDPGMELHLIHYSYGVNSTEKGDLSSESTVSRIRTEHFPLTLESARPSHTSQYLCASSEEGRIADTQYFGPGTRLTVL.

This rearrangement joins TRBV28 to TRBJ1-1, with D maybe TRBD1 (5 bases). V gave up 4 bases and J gave up 0 bases, with 9 bases separating them. Germline assignment: CDR1 MDHEN and CDR2 SYDVKM. This CDR3 has 14 residues. The CDR3 here is CASSSGTMNTEAFF. The DNA of the CDR3 is TGTGCCAGCAGTTCAGGGACCATGAACACTGAAGCTTTCTTT.

The CDR3 region has the DNA TGCGCCAGCAGCTTGTTGGGGGGTACAGGGTACGAGCAGTACTTC. It translates to CASSLLGGTGYEQYF. The chain has TRBV5-1 and TRBJ2-7; either TRBD1 or TRBD2 may supply D (6 bases each). The CDR3 spans 15 residues. The germline CDR1 and CDR2 sequences are SGHRS and YFSETQ. The V gene lost 1 base and the J gene lost 4 bases, with 15 bases spanning the gap. The entire variable domain, with the rest obtained from reference TRBV5-1 and TRBJ2-7, is as follows: KAGVTQTPRYLIKTRGQQVTLSCSPISGHRSVSWYQQTPGQGLQFLFEYFSETQRNKGNFPGRFSGRQFSNSRSEMNVSTLELGDSALYLCASSLLGGTGYEQYFGPGTRLTVT.

The V gene is TRBV19, the J gene TRBJ2-1; 13 bases map to TRBD2. The CDR3 consists of 15 residues. Germline V gene data show CDR1 as LNHDA and CDR2 as SQIVND (reference sequence). Trimming at V came to 4 bases and at J to 7 bases, leaving 4 bases not matched to a gene. The CDR3 DNA follows: TGTGCCAGTAGTACCGGGACTAGCGGGATAAATGAGCAGTTCTTC. Translation: CASSTGTSGINEQFF.

V usage is TRBV9 and J usage is TRBJ2-5; D possibly uses TRBD1 or TRBD2 (6 bases each). The CDR3 is 14 residues long. Trimming stripped 0 bases from V and 4 bases from J, with 10 bases between. The germline CDR1 and CDR2 sequences are SGDLS and YYNGEE. The CDR3 bases are TGTGCCAGCAGCGTAGGGGGGGCCGGAGAGACCCAGTACTTC. This codes for CASSVGGAGETQYF.

The chain has TRBV10-3 and TRBJ2-2, with D possibly TRBD2 on 6 matching bases. Trimming cost V 5 bases and J 4 bases, with 14 bases left between them. This CDR3 has 15 amino acids. Per the germline V gene, CDR1 is ENHRY and CDR2 is SYGVKD. DNA of the CDR3: TGTGCCATCAGTAGTCGGACTACCTTCACCGGGGAGCTGTTTTTT. Translation: CAISSRTTFTGELFF.

The chain uses TRBV5-1 and TRBJ2-1, with 9 bases matching TRBD2. Germline CDR1 SGHRS, CDR2 YFSETQ. CDR3 length: 16 residues. After removal of 3 bases from V and 1 base from J, the junction contained 5 bases not matched to a gene. The CDR3 loop is CASSSGGLASYNEQFF. The CDR3 DNA reads as TGCGCCAGCAGCTCTGGAGGACTAGCGTCCTACAATGAGCAGTTCTTC.

The chain combines TRBV6-1 with TRBJ2-2; weak D call: TRBD1 (7 bases). The germline V and J ends were trimmed by 0 bases and 6 bases, with 14 bases remaining between them. Germline CDR1 is MNHNS and CDR2 is SASEGT. This CDR3 comprises 16 residues. This chain's CDR3 is CASSEAPGGRAGELFF. DNA for the CDR3: TGTGCCAGCAGTGAAGCGCCAGGGGGGCGGGCCGGGGAGCTGTTTTTT.

This sequence joins TRBV7-9 and TRBJ2-7, with 7 bases aligning to TRBD1. CDR3 length equals 14 residues. The J segment lost 6 bases and the V segment lost 2 bases, leaving 7 bases of the junction unmatched. Germline V gene sequence: CDR1 SEHNR, CDR2 FQNEAQ (reference sequence). The CDR3 is CASSLPWTGSEQYF. CDR3 DNA: TGTGCCAGCAGCTTACCATGGACAGGTTCCGAGCAGTACTTC.